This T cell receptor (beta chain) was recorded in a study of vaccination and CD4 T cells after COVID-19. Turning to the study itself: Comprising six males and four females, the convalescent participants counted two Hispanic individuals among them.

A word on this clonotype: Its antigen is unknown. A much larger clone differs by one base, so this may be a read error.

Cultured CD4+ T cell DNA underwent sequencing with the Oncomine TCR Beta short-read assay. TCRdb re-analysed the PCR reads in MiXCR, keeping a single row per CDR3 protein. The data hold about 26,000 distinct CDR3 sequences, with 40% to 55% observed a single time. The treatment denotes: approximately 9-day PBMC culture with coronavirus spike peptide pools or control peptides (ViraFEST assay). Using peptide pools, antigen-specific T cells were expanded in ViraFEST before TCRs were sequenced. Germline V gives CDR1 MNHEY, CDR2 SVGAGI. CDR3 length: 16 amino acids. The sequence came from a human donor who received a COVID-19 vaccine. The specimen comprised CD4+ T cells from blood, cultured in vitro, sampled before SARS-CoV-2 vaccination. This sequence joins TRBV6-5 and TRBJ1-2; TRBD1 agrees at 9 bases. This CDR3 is CASSYIGQGLDYDYTF. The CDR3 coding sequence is TGTGCCAGCAGTTATATAGGACAGGGGCTGGACTATGACTACACCTTC.